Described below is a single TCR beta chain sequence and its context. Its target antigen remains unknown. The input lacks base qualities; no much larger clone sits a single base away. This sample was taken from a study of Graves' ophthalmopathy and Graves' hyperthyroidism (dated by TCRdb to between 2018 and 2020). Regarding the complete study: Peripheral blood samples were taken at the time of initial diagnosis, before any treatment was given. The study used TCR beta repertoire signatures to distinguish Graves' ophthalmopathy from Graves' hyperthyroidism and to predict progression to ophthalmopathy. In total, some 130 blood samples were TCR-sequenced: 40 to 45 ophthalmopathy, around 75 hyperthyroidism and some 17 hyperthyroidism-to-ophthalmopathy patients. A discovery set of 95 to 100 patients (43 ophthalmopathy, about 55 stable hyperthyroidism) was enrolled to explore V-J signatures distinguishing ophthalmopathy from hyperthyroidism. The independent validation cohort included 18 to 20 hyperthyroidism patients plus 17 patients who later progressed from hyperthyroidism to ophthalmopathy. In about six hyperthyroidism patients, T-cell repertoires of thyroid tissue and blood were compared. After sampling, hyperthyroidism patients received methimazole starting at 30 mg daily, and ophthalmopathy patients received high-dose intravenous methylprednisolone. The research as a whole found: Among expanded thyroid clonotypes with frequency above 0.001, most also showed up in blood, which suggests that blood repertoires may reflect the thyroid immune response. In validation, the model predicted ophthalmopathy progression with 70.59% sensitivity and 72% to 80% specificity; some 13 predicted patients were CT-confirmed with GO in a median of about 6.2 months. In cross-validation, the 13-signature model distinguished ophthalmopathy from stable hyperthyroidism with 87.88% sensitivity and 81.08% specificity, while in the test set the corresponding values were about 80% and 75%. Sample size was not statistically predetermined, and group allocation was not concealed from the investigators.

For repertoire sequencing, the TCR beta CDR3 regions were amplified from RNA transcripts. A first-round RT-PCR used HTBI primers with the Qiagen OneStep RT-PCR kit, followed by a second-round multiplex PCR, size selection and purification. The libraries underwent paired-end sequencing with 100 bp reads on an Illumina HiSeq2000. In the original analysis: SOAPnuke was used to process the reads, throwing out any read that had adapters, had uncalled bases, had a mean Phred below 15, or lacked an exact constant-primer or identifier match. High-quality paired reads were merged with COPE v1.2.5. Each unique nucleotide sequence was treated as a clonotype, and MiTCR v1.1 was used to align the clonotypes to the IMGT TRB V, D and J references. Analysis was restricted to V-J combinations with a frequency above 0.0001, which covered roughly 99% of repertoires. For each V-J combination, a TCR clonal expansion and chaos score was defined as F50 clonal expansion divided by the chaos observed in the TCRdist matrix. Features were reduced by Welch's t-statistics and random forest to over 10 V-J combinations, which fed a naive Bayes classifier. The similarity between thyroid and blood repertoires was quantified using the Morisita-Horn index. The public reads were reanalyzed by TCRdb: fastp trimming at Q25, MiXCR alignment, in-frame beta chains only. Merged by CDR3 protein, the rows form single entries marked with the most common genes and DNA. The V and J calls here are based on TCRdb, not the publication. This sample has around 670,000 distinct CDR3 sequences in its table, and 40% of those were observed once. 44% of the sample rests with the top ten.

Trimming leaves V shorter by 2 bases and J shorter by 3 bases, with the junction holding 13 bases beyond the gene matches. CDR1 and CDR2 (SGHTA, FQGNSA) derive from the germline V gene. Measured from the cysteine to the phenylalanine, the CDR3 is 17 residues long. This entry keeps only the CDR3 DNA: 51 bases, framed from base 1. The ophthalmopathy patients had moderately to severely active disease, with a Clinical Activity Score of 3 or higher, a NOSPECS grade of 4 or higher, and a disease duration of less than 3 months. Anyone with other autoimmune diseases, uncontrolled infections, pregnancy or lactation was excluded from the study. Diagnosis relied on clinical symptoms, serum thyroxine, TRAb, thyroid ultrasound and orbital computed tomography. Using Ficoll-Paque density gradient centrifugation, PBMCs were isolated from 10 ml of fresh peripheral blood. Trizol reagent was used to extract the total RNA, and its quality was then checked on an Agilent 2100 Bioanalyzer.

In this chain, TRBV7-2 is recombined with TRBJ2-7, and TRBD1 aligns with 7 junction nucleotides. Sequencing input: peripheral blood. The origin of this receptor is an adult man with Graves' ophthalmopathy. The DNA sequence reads TGTGCCAGCAGCTTAAGAACCGGGACAGAGAGTCTCTACGAGCAGTACTTC. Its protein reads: CASSLRTGTESLYEQYF.